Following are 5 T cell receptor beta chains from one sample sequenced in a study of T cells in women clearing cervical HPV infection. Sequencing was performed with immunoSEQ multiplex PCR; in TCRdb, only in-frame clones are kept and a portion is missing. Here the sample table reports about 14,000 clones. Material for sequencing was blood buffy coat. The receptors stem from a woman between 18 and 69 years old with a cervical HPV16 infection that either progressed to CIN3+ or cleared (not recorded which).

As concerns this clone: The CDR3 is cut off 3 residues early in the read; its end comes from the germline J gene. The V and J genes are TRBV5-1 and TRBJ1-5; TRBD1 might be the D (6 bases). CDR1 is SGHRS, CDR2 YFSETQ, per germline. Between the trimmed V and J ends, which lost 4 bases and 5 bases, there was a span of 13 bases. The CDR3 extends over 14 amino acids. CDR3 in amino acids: CASSERGGDQPQHF. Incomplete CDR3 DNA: TGCGCCAGCAGCGAGAGGGGGGGAGATCAGCCC.

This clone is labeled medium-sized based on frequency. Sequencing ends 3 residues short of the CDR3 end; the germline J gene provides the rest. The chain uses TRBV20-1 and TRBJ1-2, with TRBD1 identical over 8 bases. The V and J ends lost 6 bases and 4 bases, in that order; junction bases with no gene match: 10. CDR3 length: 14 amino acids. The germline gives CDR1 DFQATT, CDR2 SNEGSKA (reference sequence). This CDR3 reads CSAIGQGNSYGYTF. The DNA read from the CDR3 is TGCAGTGCCATAGGACAGGGAAATTCCTATGGC.

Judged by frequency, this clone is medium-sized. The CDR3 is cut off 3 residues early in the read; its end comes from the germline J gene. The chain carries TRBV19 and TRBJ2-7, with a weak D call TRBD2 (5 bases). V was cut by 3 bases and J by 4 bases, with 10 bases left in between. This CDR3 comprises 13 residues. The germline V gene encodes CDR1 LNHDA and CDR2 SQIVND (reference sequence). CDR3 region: CASSIGLAYEQYF. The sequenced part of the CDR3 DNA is TGTGCCAGTAGTATTGGTCTAGCTTACGAG.

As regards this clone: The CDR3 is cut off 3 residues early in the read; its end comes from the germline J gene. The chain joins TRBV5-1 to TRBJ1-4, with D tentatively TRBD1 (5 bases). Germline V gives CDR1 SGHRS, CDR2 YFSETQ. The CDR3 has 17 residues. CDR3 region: CASSPTSGGSGANVLFF. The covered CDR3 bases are TGCGCCAGCAGTCCAACTAGCGGGGGTTCTGGGGCCAACGTA.

The chain's CDR3 is CSASRSGGYTF. The sequenced part of the CDR3 DNA is TGCAGTGCTAGTAGGAGCGGTGGC. The rearrangement joins TRBV20-1 to TRBJ1-2, with D unresolved. The read gets to within 3 residues of the CDR3 end, and the germline J gene fills in the rest. V was cut by 3 bases and J by 7 bases, with 9 bases left in between. This CDR3 region has 11 residues. From germline, CDR1 is DFQATT and CDR2 SNEGSKA (reference sequence).